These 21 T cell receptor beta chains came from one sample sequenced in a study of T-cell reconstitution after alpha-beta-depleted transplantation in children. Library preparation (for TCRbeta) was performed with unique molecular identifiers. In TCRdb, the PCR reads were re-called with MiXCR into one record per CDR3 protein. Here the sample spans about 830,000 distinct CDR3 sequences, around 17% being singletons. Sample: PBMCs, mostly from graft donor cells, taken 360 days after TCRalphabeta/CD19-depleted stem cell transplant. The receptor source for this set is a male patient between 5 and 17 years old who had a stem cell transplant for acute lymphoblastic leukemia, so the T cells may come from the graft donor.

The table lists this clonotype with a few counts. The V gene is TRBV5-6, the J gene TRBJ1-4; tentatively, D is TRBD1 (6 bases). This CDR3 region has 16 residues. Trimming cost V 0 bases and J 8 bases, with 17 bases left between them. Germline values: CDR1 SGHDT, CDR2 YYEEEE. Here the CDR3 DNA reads TGTGCCAGCAGCTTGGGGCCGCGACAGGAGGTGGAAAAACTGTTTTTT. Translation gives CASSLGPRQEVEKLFF.

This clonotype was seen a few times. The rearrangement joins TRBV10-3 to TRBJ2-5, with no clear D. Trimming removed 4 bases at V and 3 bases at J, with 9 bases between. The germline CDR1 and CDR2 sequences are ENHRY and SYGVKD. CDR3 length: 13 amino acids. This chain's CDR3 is CAISVVPKETQYF. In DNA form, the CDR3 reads TGTGCCATCAGTGTTGTCCCGAAAGAGACCCAGTACTTC.

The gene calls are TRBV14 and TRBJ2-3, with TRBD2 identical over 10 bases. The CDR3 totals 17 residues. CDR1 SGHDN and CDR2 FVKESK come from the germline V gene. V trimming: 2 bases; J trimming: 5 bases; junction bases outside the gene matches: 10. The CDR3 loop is CASSQSLTSGNGDTQYF. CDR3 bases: TGTGCCAGCAGCCAATCCCTAACTAGCGGGAATGGAGATACGCAGTATTTT.

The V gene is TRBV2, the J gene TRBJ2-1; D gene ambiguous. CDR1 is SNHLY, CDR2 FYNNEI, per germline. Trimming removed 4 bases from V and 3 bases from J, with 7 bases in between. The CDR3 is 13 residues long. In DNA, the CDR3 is TGTGCCAGCAGTGTGGGCGACTACAATGAGCAGTTCTTC. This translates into CASSVGDYNEQFF. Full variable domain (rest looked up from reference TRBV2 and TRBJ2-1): EPEVTQTPSHQVTQMGQEVILRCVPISNHLYFYWYRQILGQKVEFLVSFYNNEISEKSEIFDDQFSVERPDGSNFTLKIRSTKLEDSAMYFCASSVGDYNEQFFGPGTRLTVL.

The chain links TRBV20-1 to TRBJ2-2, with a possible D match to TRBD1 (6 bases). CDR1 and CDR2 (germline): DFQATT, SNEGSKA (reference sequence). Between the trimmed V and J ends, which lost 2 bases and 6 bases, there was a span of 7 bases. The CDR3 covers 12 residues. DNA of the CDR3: TGCAGTGCTAGATCAGGGGCCGGGGAGCTGTTTTTT. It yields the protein CSARSGAGELFF.

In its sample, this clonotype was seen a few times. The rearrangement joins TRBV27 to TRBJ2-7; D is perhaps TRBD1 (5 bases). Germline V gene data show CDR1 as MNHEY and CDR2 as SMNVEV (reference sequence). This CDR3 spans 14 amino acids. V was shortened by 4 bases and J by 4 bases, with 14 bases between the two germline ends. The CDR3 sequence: CASSSLDIRYEQYF. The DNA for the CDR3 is TGTGCCAGCAGTTCCCTGGACATAAGATACGAGCAGTACTTC.

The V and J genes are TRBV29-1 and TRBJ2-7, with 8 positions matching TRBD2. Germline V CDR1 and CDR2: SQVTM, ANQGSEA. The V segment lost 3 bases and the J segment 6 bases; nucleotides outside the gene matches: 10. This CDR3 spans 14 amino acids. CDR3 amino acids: CSVEIRGGVGEQYF. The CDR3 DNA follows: TGCAGCGTTGAGATCCGGGGGGGCGTGGGCGAGCAGTACTTC.

The CDR3 spells CASSFWQSTDTQYF. In nucleotides, the CDR3 is TGTGCCAGCAGTTTCTGGCAGAGCACAGATACGCAGTATTTT. V is TRBV27 and J is TRBJ2-3; D is unclear. Germline V gene data show CDR1 as MNHEY and CDR2 as SMNVEV (reference sequence). V was cut by 3 bases and J by 0 bases, with 7 bases left in between. This CDR3 has 14 amino acids.

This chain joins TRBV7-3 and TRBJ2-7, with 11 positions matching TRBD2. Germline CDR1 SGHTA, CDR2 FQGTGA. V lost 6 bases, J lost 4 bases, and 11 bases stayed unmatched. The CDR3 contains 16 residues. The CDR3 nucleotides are TGTGCCAGCAGTGCGACGACTAGCGGGGCTAGTTACGAGCAGTACTTC. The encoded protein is CASSATTSGASYEQYF.

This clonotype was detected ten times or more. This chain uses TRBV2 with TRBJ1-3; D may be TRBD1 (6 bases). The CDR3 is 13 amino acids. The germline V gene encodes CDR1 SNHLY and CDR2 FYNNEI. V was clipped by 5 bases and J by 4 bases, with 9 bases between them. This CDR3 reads CASSQDRGNTIYF. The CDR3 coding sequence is TGTGCCAGCAGTCAGGACAGAGGAAACACCATATATTTT.

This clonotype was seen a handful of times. The CDR3 DNA follows: TGTGCCAGCAGCTTAGTACAGGGGATCCCTCACGGGGAGCTGTTTTTT. This translates into CASSLVQGIPHGELFF. The gene calls are TRBV7-8 and TRBJ2-2; 7 nucleotides line up with TRBD1. Germline values: CDR1 SGHVS, CDR2 FQNEAQ. After removal of 1 base from V and 7 bases from J, the junction contained 9 bases not matched to a gene. The CDR3 sequence is 16 residues long. Combining the CDR3 with reference TRBV7-8 and TRBJ2-2 gives the whole variable domain GAGVSQSPRYKVAKRGQDVALRCDPISGHVSLFWYQQALGQGPEFLTYFQNEAQLDKSGLPSDRFFAERPEGSVSTLKIQRTQQEDSAVYLCASSLVQGIPHGELFFGEGSRLTVL.

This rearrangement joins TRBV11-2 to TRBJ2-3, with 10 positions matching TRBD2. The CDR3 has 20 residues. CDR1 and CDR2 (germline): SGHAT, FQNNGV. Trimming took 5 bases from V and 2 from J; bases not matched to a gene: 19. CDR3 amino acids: CASSRSKGVAGTSATDTQYF. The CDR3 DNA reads TGTGCCAGCAGCCGGTCTAAGGGTGTGGCCGGGACTAGCGCCACAGATACGCAGTATTTT.

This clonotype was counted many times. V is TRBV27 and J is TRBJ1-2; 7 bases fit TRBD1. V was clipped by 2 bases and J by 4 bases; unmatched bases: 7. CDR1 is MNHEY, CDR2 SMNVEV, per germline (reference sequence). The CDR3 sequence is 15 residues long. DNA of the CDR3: TGTGCCAGCAGTTTAGGAGGGGGCAACCTCTATGGCTACACCTTC. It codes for CASSLGGGNLYGYTF.

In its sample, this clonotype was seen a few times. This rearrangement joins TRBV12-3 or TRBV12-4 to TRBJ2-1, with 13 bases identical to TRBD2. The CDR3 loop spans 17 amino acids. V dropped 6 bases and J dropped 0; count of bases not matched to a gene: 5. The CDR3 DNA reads TGTGCCAGCAGCAAGGGGACTAGCGGGAACTCCTACAATGAGCAGTTCTTC. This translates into CASSKGTSGNSYNEQFF.

DNA for the CDR3: TGCGCCAGCAGGGGACTAGCGGGAGCTCCCACAGATACGCAGTATTTT. This sequence encodes CASRGLAGAPTDTQYF. The genes are TRBV5-1 and TRBJ2-3, with 14 nucleotides matching TRBD2. The CDR3 sequence is 16 residues long. Per the germline V gene, CDR1 is SGHRS and CDR2 is YFSETQ. The V segment lost 5 bases and the J segment 2 bases; nucleotides outside the gene matches: 4.

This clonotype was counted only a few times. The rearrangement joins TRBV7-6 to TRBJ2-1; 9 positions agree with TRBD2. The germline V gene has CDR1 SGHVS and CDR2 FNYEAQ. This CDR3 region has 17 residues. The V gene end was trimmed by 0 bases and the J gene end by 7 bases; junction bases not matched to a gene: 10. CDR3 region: CASSLAERQLAGNEQFF. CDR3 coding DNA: TGTGCCAGCAGCTTAGCGGAGCGCCAGCTAGCGGGAAATGAGCAGTTCTTC.

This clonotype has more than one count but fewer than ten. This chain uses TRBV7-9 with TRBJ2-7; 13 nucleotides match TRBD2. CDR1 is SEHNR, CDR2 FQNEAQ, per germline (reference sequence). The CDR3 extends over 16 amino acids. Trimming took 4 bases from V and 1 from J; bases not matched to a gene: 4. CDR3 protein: CASSSTTSGRSYEQYF. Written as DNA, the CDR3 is TGTGCCAGCAGCTCTACGACTAGCGGGAGGTCCTACGAGCAGTACTTC. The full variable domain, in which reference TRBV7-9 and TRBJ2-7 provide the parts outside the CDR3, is DTGVSQNPRHKITKRGQNVTFRCDPISEHNRLYWYRQTLGQGPEFLTYFQNEAQLEKSRLLSDRFSAERPKGSFSTLEIQRTEQGDSAMYLCASSSTTSGRSYEQYFGPGTRLTVT.

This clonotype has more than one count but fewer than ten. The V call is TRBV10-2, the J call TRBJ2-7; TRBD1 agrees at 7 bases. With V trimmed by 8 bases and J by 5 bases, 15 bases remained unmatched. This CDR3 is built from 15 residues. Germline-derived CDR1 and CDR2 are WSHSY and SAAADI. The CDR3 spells CASGSSDRVGDEQYF. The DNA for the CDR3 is TGCGCCAGCGGGTCATCTGACAGGGTTGGCGACGAGCAGTACTTC.

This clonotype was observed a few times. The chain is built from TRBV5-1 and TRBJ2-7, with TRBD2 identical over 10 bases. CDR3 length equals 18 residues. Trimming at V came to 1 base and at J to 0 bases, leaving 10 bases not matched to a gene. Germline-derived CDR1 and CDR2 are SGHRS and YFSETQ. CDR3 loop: CASSLPGLARGNSYEQYF. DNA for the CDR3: TGCGCCAGCAGCTTGCCGGGACTAGCGCGCGGAAACTCCTACGAGCAGTACTTC.

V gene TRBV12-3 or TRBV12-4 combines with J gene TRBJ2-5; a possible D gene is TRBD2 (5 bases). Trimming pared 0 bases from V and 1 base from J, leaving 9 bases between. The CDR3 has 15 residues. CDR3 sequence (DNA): TGTGCCAGCAGTTTAGCGATTCTAGCCCAAGAGACCCAGTACTTC. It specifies CASSLAILAQETQYF.

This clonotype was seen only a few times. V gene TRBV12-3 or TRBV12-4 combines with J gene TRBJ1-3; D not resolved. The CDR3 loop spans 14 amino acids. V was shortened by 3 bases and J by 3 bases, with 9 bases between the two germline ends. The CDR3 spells CASSFKAFGNTIYF. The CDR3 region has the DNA TGTGCCAGCAGTTTTAAAGCCTTTGGAAACACCATATATTTT.